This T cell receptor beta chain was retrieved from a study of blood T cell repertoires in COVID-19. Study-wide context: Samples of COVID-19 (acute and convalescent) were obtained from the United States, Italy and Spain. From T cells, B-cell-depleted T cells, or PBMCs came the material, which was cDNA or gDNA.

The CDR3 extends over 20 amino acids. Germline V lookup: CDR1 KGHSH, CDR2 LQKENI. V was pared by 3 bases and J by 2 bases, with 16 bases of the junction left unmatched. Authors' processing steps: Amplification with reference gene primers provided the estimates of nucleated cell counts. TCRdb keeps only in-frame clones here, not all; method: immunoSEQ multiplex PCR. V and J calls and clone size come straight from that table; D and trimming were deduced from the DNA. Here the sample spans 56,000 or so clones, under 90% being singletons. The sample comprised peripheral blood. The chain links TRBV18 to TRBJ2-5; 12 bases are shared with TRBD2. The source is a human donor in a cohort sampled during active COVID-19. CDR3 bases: TGTGCCAGCTCACCCAAGACTAGCGGGAGATTCGGGGGGGCACAAGAGACCCAGTACTTC. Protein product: CASSPKTSGRFGGAQETQYF.